The entry below describes one T cell receptor beta chain. The specificity of this receptor is unknown. Base-call qualities are not available, and no considerably larger clone is one nucleotide away. The sample's treatment or condition label, in plain terms: oral pan-JAK inhibitor, 5-10 mg twice daily. Peripheral blood and lesional scalp punch biopsies were obtained from patients with alopecia areata. After PBMCs were isolated by density centrifugation and stained for CD3, CD4 and CD8, a FACSAria was used to sort CD4+ and CD8+ T cells. This record comes from a study of CD8+ T cells in alopecia areata (dated by TCRdb to the late 2010s). As for the study more broadly: The treated patients took part in an open-label pilot trial in which moderate-to-severe alopecia areata was treated with oral tofacitinib at 5 to 10 mg twice daily. Amplification of TCRbeta CDR3 regions was done by immunoSEQ multiplex PCR using 35 Vbeta forward primers and 13 Jbeta reverse primers. Clonality in the scalp was compared among normal scalp (n=4), patchy alopecia areata scalp (n=8), and alopecia totalis/universalis scalp (n=8). To study T cell clonal expansion in alopecia areata, the researchers applied high-throughput TCRbeta sequencing to both the C3H/HeJ mouse model and human patients. Biopsies were taken from tofacitinib-treated patients at baseline and at 4 and 24 weeks of treatment, and a later scalp biopsy was taken in several of the tofacitinib-treated patients. The RNA source kit depended on sample type: the PAXgene miRNA kit for fixed scalp, the miRNeasy kit for PBMCs, and the RNeasy kit for mouse skin. Human TCRbeta sequencing covered scalp tissue and sorted CD4+ and CD8+ peripheral blood T cells from patchy and totalis/universalis alopecia areata patients and healthy controls. Tofacitinib was given for 6 to 18 months, followed by 6 months of follow-up off drug to assess delayed response and recurrence. Disease severity in treated patients was measured with the SALT score, which quantifies the percentage of affected scalp surface area. The full study reports these points: Compared with normal scalp, lesional scalp, particularly in alopecia totalis/universalis, had higher clonality and more expanded CD8+ clones, which suggests antigenic drive. Because the treated cohort was small and had only one nonresponder, larger studies are needed to examine links between baseline CD8+ expansion and response. Compared with mice, TCR sequences shared between patients were less clear, possibly partly because of HLA diversity across the patient population. Many expanded lesional clones were found to persist in scalp and blood during tofacitinib treatment, and relapse after treatment cessation may be partly explained by this persistence. Resident alphabeta T cells in normal human skin are also sequenced, complicating scalp TCR repertoire analysis, unlike mouse skin dominated by gammadelta T cells. Tofacitinib significantly decreased scalp clonality and the number of expanded CD8+ clones among the top 100 scalp clones.

The library was generated by the immunoSEQ multiplex PCR assay. For TCR sequencing, RNA was extracted from every sample and reverse transcribed into cDNA to serve as template. SuperScript III was used to make first-strand cDNA, primed with a 2:1 mix of oligo-dT and random hexamers. Amplification bias was assessed with a synthetic immune receptor repertoire, and residual bias was removed computationally. The original pipeline was this. After raw reads were preprocessed to remove errors, the CDR3 was defined following IMGT conventions as running from the conserved cysteine to phenylalanine. Clonality was calculated as 1 minus Shannon entropy normalized by log2 of the number of productive unique TCRs. Whether scalp clones were CD4 or CD8 was inferred by matching scalp TCRbeta sequences against CD4 and CD8 repertoires sorted from blood. The table comes from immuneACCESS by way of TCRdb, which keeps in-frame sequences with V and J called. Part of the clones is missing from these tables; in studies checked, under half for an unresolved V gene and the rest for unknown reasons. The V and J calls and clone size are taken from that table; D and trimming were inferred from the DNA. The sample table contains more than 100,000 clones; only one count was recorded for around 86% of them. The ten largest clonotypes hold roughly 10% of the sample.

The clonotype was recovered from a human donor with alopecia areata. Sequences were derived from CD8+ T cells sorted from blood, sampled at approximately week 30, from a patient treated with tofacitinib.

The nucleotide sequence reads TGTGCCTGGAGTGTAACCAGGGGCGCGGGGTACGAGCAGTACTTC. This sequence encodes CAWSVTRGAGYEQYF. The chain was built from TRBV30 and TRBJ2-7, with the D assignment possibly TRBD1 or TRBD2, given 6 matching bases for each. The CDR3 holds 15 amino acids from the cysteine to the phenylalanine. Solely the CDR3 DNA is kept, with 45 bases framed from the first base. Reading the germline V gene (reference sequence) gives CDR1 GTSNPN and CDR2 SVGIG. The germline ends are 16 bases apart after V is trimmed by 0 bases and J by 4 bases.